This TCR beta chain originates from a study of control samples from healthy donors and cancer patients. For this clone: The sample holds other DNA sequences that translate to the same CDR3.

V gave up 9 bases and J gave up 6 bases, with 15 bases separating them. Per germline, CDR1 LNHDA and CDR2 SQIVND (reference sequence). This CDR3 is 12 amino acids long. Method: immunoSEQ multiplex PCR; TCRdb's copy keeps in-frame clones and lacks some. The top ten hold around 1.6% of the sample, which has 150,000 to 200,000 clones, almost 90% seen once. The origin of this receptor is a man aged 18 to 29 in good health. This chain uses TRBV19 with TRBJ2-7; D remains ambiguous. The source material was blood. The CDR3, as DNA: TGTGCCAGCGCCCCGATCTTAGGCGAGCAGTACTTC. The encoded protein is CASAPILGEQYF.